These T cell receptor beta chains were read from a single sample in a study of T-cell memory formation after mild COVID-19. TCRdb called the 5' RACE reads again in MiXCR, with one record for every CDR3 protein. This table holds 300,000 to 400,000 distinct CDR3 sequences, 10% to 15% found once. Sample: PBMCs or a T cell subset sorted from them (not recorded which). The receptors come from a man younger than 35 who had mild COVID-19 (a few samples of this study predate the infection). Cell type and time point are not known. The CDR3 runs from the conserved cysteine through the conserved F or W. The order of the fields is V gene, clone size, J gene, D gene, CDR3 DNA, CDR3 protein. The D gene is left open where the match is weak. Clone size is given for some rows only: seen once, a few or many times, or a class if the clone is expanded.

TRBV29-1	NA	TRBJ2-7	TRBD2	TGCAGCGTTGGGGGGGGAGGAGTCGAGCAGTACTTC	CSVGGGGVEQYF
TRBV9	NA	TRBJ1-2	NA	TGTGCCAGCAGCGATGACACGAACTATGGCTACACCTTC	CASSDDTNYGYTF
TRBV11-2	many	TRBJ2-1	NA	TGTGCCAGCGCCTCTGACCCGTCCTCCTACAATGAGCAGTTCTTC	CASASDPSSYNEQFF
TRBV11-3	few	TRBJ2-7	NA	TGTGCCAGCAGCTTAGGAGGCCAGTCCTACGAGCAGTACTTC	CASSLGGQSYEQYF
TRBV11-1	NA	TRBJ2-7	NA	TGTGCCAGCAGCTCTCTTCTAGGCCACAACCCCCACGAGCAGTACTTC	CASSSLLGHNPHEQYF
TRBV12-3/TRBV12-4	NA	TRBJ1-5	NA	TGTGCCAGCAGTTTTCTGGGGGCGGTAGAGCCCCAGCATTTT	CASSFLGAVEPQHF
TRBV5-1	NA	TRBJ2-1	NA	TGCGCCAGCAGCTTGGCCGGGACTGGCCCTAGTGAGCAGTTCTTC	CASSLAGTGPSEQFF
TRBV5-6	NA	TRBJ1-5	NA	TGTGCCAGCAGCTTGACGGGGGCAGGCAATCAGCCCCAGCATTTT	CASSLTGAGNQPQHF
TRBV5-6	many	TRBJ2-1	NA	TGTGCCAGCAGCTTGGCGGATGAGCAGTTCTTC	CASSLADEQFF
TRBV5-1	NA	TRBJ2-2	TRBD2	TGCGCCAGCAGCTTGGCCGCTCTACGGGGGGGCCGGAACACCGGGGAGCTGTTTTTT	CASSLAALRGGRNTGELFF
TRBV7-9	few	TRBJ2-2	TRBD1	TGTGCCAGCAGCGCACGACAGGGGAGGACCGGGGAGCTGTTTTTT	CASSARQGRTGELFF
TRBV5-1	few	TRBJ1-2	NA	TGCGCCAGCAGCTTGATGTGGGTAGGGTATGGCTACACCTTC	CASSLMWVGYGYTF
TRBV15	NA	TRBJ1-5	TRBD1	TGTGCCACCAGCAGAGAGAGGGCAGGGGGCCAGCCCCAGCATTTT	CATSRERAGGQPQHF
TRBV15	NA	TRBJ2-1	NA	TGTGCCACCAGCAGCCCGGGGATTAGGCAGTTCTTC	CATSSPGIRQFF
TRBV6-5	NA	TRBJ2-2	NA	TGTGCCAGCAGTTACTCAGCGGGCTCCGGGGAGCTGTTTTTT	CASSYSAGSGELFF
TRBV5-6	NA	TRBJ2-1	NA	TGTGCCAGCAGCTTGAGGGAAGGGGCGCTCTACAATGAGCAGTTCTTC	CASSLREGALYNEQFF
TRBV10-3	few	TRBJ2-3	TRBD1	TGTGCCACAATGAACAGGGGTACAGATACGCAGTATTTT	CATMNRGTDTQYF
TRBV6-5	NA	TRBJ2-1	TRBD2	TGTGCCAGCAGCCTAGGACTAGCGGGGTCCAACTCCTACAATGAGCAGTTCTTC	CASSLGLAGSNSYNEQFF
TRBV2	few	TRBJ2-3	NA	TGTGCCAGCAGTGAAAGTATGGACACCGACACAGATACGCAGTATTTT	CASSESMDTDTDTQYF
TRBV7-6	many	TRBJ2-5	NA	TGTGCCAGCAGCTTAGAACCAGGAGGGCTGGAGACCCAGTACTTC	CASSLEPGGLETQYF
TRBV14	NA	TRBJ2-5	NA	TGTGCCAGCAGCCAAGTCTTCGGTCGGGAGACCCAGTACTTC	CASSQVFGRETQYF
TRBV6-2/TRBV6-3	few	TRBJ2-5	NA	TGTGCCAGCAGTTACTCGCAGCGAGGGGAGACCCAGTACTTC	CASSYSQRGETQYF
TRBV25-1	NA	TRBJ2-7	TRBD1	TGTGCCAGCAGTCTCAGGACAGGGGGCCAGGACGAGCAGTACTTC	CASSLRTGGQDEQYF
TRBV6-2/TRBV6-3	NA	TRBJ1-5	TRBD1	TGTGCCAGCAGGTTGCAGGGGGCAAGGCCCCAGCATTTT	CASRLQGARPQHF
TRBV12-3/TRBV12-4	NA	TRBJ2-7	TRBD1	TGTGCCAGCACCGTGGGACAGGGGGCGAAGGAGCAGTACTTC	CASTVGQGAKEQYF
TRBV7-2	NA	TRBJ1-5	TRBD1	TGTGCCAGCAGCCAACCAGGGACAGGGGCGAATCAGCCCCAGCATTTT	CASSQPGTGANQPQHF
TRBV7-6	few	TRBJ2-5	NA	TGTGCCAGCAGCTTAGAGGTAGATGGAGAGACCCAGTACTTC	CASSLEVDGETQYF
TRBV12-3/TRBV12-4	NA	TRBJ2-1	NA	TGTGCCAGCAGGGCAAGGGTAGTCGTCAATGAGCAGTTCTTC	CASRARVVVNEQFF
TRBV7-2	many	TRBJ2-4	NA	TGTGCCAGCAGCCCTGGACTGGACATTCAGTACTTC	CASSPGLDIQYF
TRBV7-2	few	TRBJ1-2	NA	TGTGCCAGCAGCTTAGCGACAGATGTATTCGGCTACACCTTC	CASSLATDVFGYTF
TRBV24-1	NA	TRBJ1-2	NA	TGTGCCACCAGTGACTCCATGTGGGACTATGGCTACACCTTC	CATSDSMWDYGYTF
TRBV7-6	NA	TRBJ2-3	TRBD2	TGTGCCAGCGCCCTAGCGGGGGAGGGTACGCAGTATTTT	CASALAGEGTQYF
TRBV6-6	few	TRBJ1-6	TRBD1	TGTGCCAGCAGGCCCGGACAGGGTTCGAATTCACCCCTCCACTTT	CASRPGQGSNSPLHF
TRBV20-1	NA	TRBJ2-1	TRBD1	TGCAGTGCTAGAGGAGGGGGCAAGGGTTACAATGAGCAGTTCTTC	CSARGGGKGYNEQFF
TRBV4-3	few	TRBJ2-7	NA	TGCGCCAGCAGCCAAGACCCCTTTGGGGCCTACGAGCAGTACTTC	CASSQDPFGAYEQYF
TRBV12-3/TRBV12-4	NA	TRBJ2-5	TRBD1	TGTGCCAGCAGGAGGGACAGGGGGCTGGAGACCCAGTACTTC	CASRRDRGLETQYF
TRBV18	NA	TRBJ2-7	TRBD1	TGTGCCAGCTCCCGAGACAGGGGTGGCACCTACGAGCAGTACTTC	CASSRDRGGTYEQYF
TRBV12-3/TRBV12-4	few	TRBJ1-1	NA	TGTGCCAGCAGCCAGGCGGACGCTGGGATAACTGAAGCTTTCTTT	CASSQADAGITEAFF
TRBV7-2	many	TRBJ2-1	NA	TGTGCCAGCAGCTCCATTCCCGGGACTGTCTACTACAATGAGCAGTTCTTC	CASSSIPGTVYYNEQFF
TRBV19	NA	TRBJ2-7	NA	TGTGCCAGTAGTATAGGTCAGGACTACGAGCAGTACTTC	CASSIGQDYEQYF
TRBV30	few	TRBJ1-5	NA	TGTGCCTGGAGTGGAAGTACAGGGTATAGCAATCAGCCCCAGCATTTT	CAWSGSTGYSNQPQHF
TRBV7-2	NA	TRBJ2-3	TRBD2	TGTGCCAGCAGCTTAGTAGGGACTAGCGGGGCCACAGATACGCAGTATTTT	CASSLVGTSGATDTQYF
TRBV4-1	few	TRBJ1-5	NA	TGCGCCAGCAGACGCGTGGCAGGGCTCAATCAGCCCCAGCATTTT	CASRRVAGLNQPQHF
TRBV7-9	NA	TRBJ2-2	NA	TGTGCCAGCAGCTGGCCAGGGGAGCTGTTTTTT	CASSWPGELFF
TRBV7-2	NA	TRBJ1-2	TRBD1	TGTGCCAGCAGCTTAGGGGACAGGGGGCCTTATGAAGGCTACACCTTC	CASSLGDRGPYEGYTF
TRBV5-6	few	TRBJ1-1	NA	TGTGCCAGCAGCTTGGGAGGGGCGAGACACAGCGCTGAAGCTTTCTTT	CASSLGGARHSAEAFF
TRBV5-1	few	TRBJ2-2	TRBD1	TGCGCCAGCAGCGGCGACAGGGGGACCACCGGGGAGCTGTTTTTT	CASSGDRGTTGELFF
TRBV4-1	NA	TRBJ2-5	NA	TGCGCCAGCAGCTGGGCGGGGGCGACTAGGGAGACCCAGTACTTC	CASSWAGATRETQYF
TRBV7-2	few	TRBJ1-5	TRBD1	TGTGCCAGCAGCCCCCCACAGGGGGGAGGCCAGCCCCAGCATTTT	CASSPPQGGGQPQHF
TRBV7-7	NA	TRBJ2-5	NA	TGTGCTAGCAGCTTAACCGTGACAGGGCGGGGAGAGACCCAGTACTTC	CASSLTVTGRGETQYF